This T cell receptor beta chain was found in a study of cytomegalovirus exposure and HLA in healthy donors. General observations from the study: The authors enumerated 150 to 200 TCR beta chains as linked to cytomegalovirus.

Comments on this clone: Its antigen is unidentified.

Germline-derived CDR1 and CDR2 are SGHTA and FQGTGA. Trimming took off 5 bases at V and 5 bases at J, with 21 bases between the two ends. The CDR3 spans 16 residues. It was with 60 Vbeta and 13 Jbeta primers that the PCR ran. Clones were sequenced by immunoSEQ multiplex PCR, and TCRdb holds only the in-frame ones, with some missing. Its table records approximately 150,000 clones. Input material: PBMCs. The receptor was derived from a woman between 35 and 50 years old in good health and CMV-seronegative. J is TRBJ1-1 and V is TRBV7-3, with a tentative D call TRBD1 (6 bases). The CDR3 loop is CASSRHSQGMGTEAFF. CDR3 nucleotide sequence: TGTGCCAGCAGCCGTCACTCACAGGGAATGGGGACTGAAGCTTTCTTT.